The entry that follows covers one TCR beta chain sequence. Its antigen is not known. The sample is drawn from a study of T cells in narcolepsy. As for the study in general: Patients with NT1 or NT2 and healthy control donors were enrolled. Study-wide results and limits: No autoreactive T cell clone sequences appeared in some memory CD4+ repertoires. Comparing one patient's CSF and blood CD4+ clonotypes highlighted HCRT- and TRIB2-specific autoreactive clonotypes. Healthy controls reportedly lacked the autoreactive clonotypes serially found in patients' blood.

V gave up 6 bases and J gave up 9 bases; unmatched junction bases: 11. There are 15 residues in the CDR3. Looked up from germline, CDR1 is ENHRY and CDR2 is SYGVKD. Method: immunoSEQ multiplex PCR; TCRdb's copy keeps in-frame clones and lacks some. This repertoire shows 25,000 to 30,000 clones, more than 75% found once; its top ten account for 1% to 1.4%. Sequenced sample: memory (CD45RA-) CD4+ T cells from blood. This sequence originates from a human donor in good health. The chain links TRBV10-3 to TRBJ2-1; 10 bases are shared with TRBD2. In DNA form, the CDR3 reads TGTGCCATCAGCCCCAGCGGGGGGGCCTTGGGTGAGCAGTTCTTC. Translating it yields CAISPSGGALGEQFF.